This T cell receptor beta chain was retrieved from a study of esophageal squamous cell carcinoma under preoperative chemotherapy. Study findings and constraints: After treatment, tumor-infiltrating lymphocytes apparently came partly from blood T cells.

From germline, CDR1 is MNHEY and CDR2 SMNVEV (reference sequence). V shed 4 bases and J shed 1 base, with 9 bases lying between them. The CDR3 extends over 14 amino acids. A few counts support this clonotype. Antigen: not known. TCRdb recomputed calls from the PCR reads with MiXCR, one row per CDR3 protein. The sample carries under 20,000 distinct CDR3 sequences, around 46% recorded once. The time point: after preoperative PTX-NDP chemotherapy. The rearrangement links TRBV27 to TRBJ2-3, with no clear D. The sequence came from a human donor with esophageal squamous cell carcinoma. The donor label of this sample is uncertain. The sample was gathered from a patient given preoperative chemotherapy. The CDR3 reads CASSSPPRTDTQYF. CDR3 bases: TGTGCCAGCAGTTCGCCCCCCCGCACAGATACGCAGTATTTT.